The 26 T cell receptor beta chains below were found in one sample sequenced in a study of T cell repertoires in cytomegalovirus infection (dated by TCRdb to the late 2010s). The run used an Illumina HiSeq 1500. Through fastp at Q25 and MiXCR, TCRdb rebuilt clones from the public reads, retaining in-frame beta chains. Rows are combined by CDR3 protein, so each entry shows the most common genes and DNA. In this sample the table shows about 55,000 distinct CDR3 sequences, about 18% of which occur a single time. The ten largest clones capture 64% of the sample. Their cognate antigens are unknown. This specimen's treatment or condition label, interpreted: in vitro stimulation with specific CMV peptide epitopes to enrich CMV-specific T cells. The sequencing here drew on CD8+ T cells from cultured PBMCs, taken from culture after CMV antigen stimulation. These receptors came from a human donor in good health (CMV status not recorded). Some clones in this sample may be carry-over from other donors' samples.

This clonotype turned up a few times. J is TRBJ1-5 and V is TRBV5-1; D uncertain. Germline V gives CDR1 SGHRS, CDR2 YFSETQ. CDR3 length: 14 residues. V was pared by 1 base and J by 2 bases, with 7 bases between. The CDR3 DNA reads as TGCGCCAGCAGCTTGAACGGGGGCAATCAGCCCCAGCATTTT. Amino acid sequence: CASSLNGGNQPQHF.

This rearrangement joins TRBV10-3 to TRBJ1-5, with 8 bases that match TRBD1. The CDR3 length is 16 residues. Germline loops: CDR1 ENHRY, CDR2 SYGVKD. Germline trimming cut 3 bases from V and 7 bases from J; bases unmatched to any gene: 11. As DNA, the CDR3 is TGTGCCATCAGTGACAGGGGGCCCGAGGCACAACAGCCCCAGCATTTT. Encoded protein: CAISDRGPEAQQPQHF.

V gene TRBV7-9 combines with J gene TRBJ2-3; D gene ambiguous. Germline CDR1 SEHNR, CDR2 FQNEAQ (reference sequence). Trimming shortened V by 2 bases and J by 4 bases, and 10 bases separated the two germline ends. CDR3 length: 14 amino acids. DNA for the CDR3: TGTGCCAGCAGCTTAACTGGGAACTCAGATACGCAGTATTTT. Its protein is CASSLTGNSDTQYF.

This clonotype came up many times. V is TRBV7-2 and J is TRBJ2-3, with D unresolved. V was trimmed by 8 bases and J by 2 bases, leaving 11 bases between them. This CDR3 region has 13 residues. Germline V gives CDR1 SGHTA, CDR2 FQGNSA. CDR3 amino acids: CASDIVTTDTQYF. DNA for the CDR3: TGTGCCAGCGATATTGTTACCACAGATACGCAGTATTTT.

This clonotype occurred a few times. The chain employs TRBV2 and TRBJ2-1; 10 nucleotides align to TRBD1. The ends lost 6 bases at V and 0 bases at J; junction bases unmatched: 11. This CDR3 contains 18 residues. Germline V gene lookup returns CDR1 SNHLY and CDR2 FYNNEI. The CDR3 region is CASSPGQGTPSSYNEQFF. In DNA form, the CDR3 reads TGTGCCAGCAGCCCGGGACAGGGGACGCCTAGCTCCTACAATGAGCAGTTCTTC.

This clonotype appeared a few times. The chain recombines TRBV7-8 with TRBJ2-7; TRBD1 aligns across 9 bases. Germline V gene data show CDR1 as SGHVS and CDR2 as FQNEAQ. There are 18 residues in the CDR3. V lost 3 bases to trimming and J lost 3 bases; unmatched junction nucleotides: 15. This CDR3 is CASSFGGQGGLVYYEQYF. The CDR3, as DNA: TGTGCCAGCAGCTTTGGGGGACAGGGAGGGTTGGTGTACTACGAGCAGTACTTC.

This chain joins TRBV28 and TRBJ1-6; D ambiguous. Germline values: CDR1 MDHEN, CDR2 SYDVKM. V was pared by 7 bases and J by 10 bases, with 17 bases between. The CDR3 is 14 residues long. The CDR3 DNA sequence: TGTGCCAGCACCTCGATACCTTTAGGATCACCCCTCCACTTT. It translates to CASTSIPLGSPLHF.

The gene calls are TRBV4-2 and TRBJ2-2; D might be TRBD2 (6 bases). CDR1 is LGHNA, CDR2 YNFKEQ, per germline. CDR3 length: 15 amino acids. The V gene lost 4 bases and the J gene lost 1 base, with 10 bases spanning the gap. The CDR3 is CASSLRRENTGELFF. CDR3 nucleotides: TGTGCCAGCAGCCTTAGGAGGGAGAACACCGGGGAGCTGTTTTTT.

The V call is TRBV12-3 or TRBV12-4, the J call TRBJ2-1, with 14 bases fitting TRBD2. The CDR3 has 16 residues. V lost 4 bases and J lost 9; bases outside the gene matches: 8. The CDR3 spells CASSSRGGLAGVEQFF. The CDR3 DNA is TGTGCCAGCAGTTCCCGGGGGGGACTAGCGGGAGTTGAGCAGTTCTTC.

The J gene is TRBJ2-7, the V gene TRBV20-1; weak D call: TRBD2 (6 bases). The V gene lost 6 bases and the J gene lost 0 bases, with 15 bases spanning the gap. From germline, CDR1 is DFQATT and CDR2 SNEGSKA (reference sequence). This CDR3 contains 14 residues. The CDR3 region is CSASGTPISYEQYF. The CDR3 nucleotides read TGCAGTGCCTCCGGGACTCCAATCTCCTACGAGCAGTACTTC.

This clonotype was recorded only once. The chain has TRBV12-3 or TRBV12-4 and TRBJ2-3, with 12 positions matching TRBD2. CDR3 length equals 15 residues. With V trimmed by 7 bases and J by 2 bases, 4 bases remained unmatched. The CDR3 spells CASTGLAGYTDTQYF. CDR3 DNA sequence: TGTGCCAGCACCGGACTAGCGGGGTACACAGATACGCAGTATTTT.

This sequence joins TRBV6-6 and TRBJ2-2; 8 bases fit TRBD2. CDR1 is MNHNY, CDR2 SVGAGI, per germline (reference sequence). V was pared by 7 bases and J by 6 bases, with 16 bases of the junction left unmatched. CDR3 size: 17 residues. This chain's CDR3 is CASTLLPGGPVAGELFF. The CDR3 DNA follows: TGTGCCAGCACCCTCCTACCGGGGGGGCCGGTGGCCGGGGAGCTGTTTTTT.

This rearrangement joins TRBV12-3 or TRBV12-4 to TRBJ1-4; D unresolved. This CDR3 comprises 16 residues. Trimming took 2 bases from V and 5 from J, leaving 15 bases between them. The CDR3 sequence is CASSLPFGGTNEKLFF. CDR3 sequence (DNA): TGTGCCAGCAGTTTACCGTTCGGCGGTACGAATGAAAAACTGTTTTTT.

In this sample, this clonotype turned up once. The chain combines TRBV27 with TRBJ2-1; possibly TRBD1 for D (5 bases). The CDR3 is 12 amino acids. V was clipped by 6 bases and J by 6 bases, with 9 bases between them. Per germline, CDR1 MNHEY and CDR2 SMNVEV (reference sequence). CDR3 DNA sequence: TGTGCCAGCAGACCAGGGTTCAATGAGCAGTTCTTC. Amino acid sequence: CASRPGFNEQFF.

This chain uses TRBV19 with TRBJ2-1; the match to TRBD2 covers 9 bases. Per the germline V gene, CDR1 is LNHDA and CDR2 is SQIVND (reference sequence). The CDR3 is 15 residues long. V lost 3 bases to trimming and J lost 5 bases; unmatched junction nucleotides: 5. In DNA, the CDR3 is TGTGCCAGTAGTATGACTAGCGGACGGAACAATGAGCAGTTCTTC. Protein product: CASSMTSGRNNEQFF. The full variable domain, in which reference TRBV19 and TRBJ2-1 provide the parts outside the CDR3, is DGGITQSPKYLFRKEGQNVTLSCEQNLNHDAMYWYRQDPGQGLRLIYYSQIVNDFQKGDIAEGYSVSREKKESFPLTVTSAQKNPTAFYLCASSMTSGRNNEQFFGPGTRLTVL.

The chain employs TRBV28 and TRBJ2-3; 7 bases fit TRBD1. The CDR3 is 15 amino acids. The V gene's germline CDR1 is MDHEN and CDR2 SYDVKM. The J segment lost 5 bases and the V segment lost 5 bases, leaving 10 bases of the junction unmatched. In DNA form, the CDR3 reads TGTGCCAGCAGTCCCCTGGGAAGGGGGCAAGATACGCAGTATTTT. Encoded protein: CASSPLGRGQDTQYF.

This clonotype occurred a few times. The gene calls are TRBV11-2 and TRBJ2-7, with D unresolved. V lost 1 base and J 1 base, leaving 8 bases between the germline ends. The CDR3 is made up of 14 amino acids. The germline V gene encodes CDR1 SGHAT and CDR2 FQNNGV. The DNA for the CDR3 is TGTGCCAGCAGCTTAGTGAGAAAATCCTACGAGCAGTACTTC. Encoded protein: CASSLVRKSYEQYF. Full variable domain (remainder filled in from reference TRBV11-2 and TRBJ2-7): EAGVAQSPRYKIIEKRQSVAFWCNPISGHATLYWYQQILGQGPKLLIQFQNNGVVDDSQLPKDRFSAERLKGVDSTLKIQPAKLEDSAVYLCASSLVRKSYEQYFGPGTRLTVT.

This clonotype has just one count. This CDR3 is CASGPSPGDDNEQFF. CDR3 sequence (DNA): TGTGCCAGCGGACCGAGCCCGGGGGATGACAATGAGCAGTTCTTC. The chain joins TRBV6-5 to TRBJ2-1; D is perhaps TRBD2 (6 bases). V was pared by 8 bases and J by 5 bases, with 19 bases between. Germline lookup yields CDR1 MNHEY and CDR2 SVGAGI. The CDR3 runs to 15 residues.

This chain connects TRBV6-6 to TRBJ2-7; TRBD1 matches at 9 bases. The V and J ends lost 6 bases and 3 bases, in that order; junction bases with no gene match: 6. This CDR3 is built from 14 residues. From germline, CDR1 is MNHNY and CDR2 SVGAGI (reference sequence). CDR3 bases: TGTGCCAGCAGGGACAGGGGTTCTGTCTACGAGCAGTACTTC. This codes for CASRDRGSVYEQYF.

CDR3 sequence (DNA): TGTGCCAGCACCTCTGGGGGGGGGTTTAGCTATGGCTACACCTTC. Amino acid sequence: CASTSGGGFSYGYTF. This sequence joins TRBV12-3 or TRBV12-4 and TRBJ1-2, with TRBD1 as a possible D gene (5 bases). The V and J ends lost 7 bases and 4 bases respectively, with 19 bases between them. CDR3 length equals 15 residues.

This clonotype was seen at least ten times. The chain joins TRBV5-6 to TRBJ1-1; no clear D. V was pared by 4 bases and J by 4 bases, with 8 bases between. The CDR3 consists of 12 residues. Germline CDR1 is SGHDT and CDR2 is YYEEEE. In DNA form, the CDR3 reads TGTGCCAGCAGCCCTGCGGGCACTGAAGCTTTCTTT. As protein: CASSPAGTEAFF.

This clonotype was counted a few times. V usage is TRBV11-2 and J usage is TRBJ2-1; 7 bases are a match to TRBD2. V shed 5 bases, J shed 3 bases, and the junction held 10 bases outside the gene matches. Germline values: CDR1 SGHAT, CDR2 FQNNGV. The CDR3 totals 16 residues. The CDR3 DNA reads as TGTGCCAGCAGCCCCTTGGGGGAGGGCCGCTACAATGAGCAGTTCTTC. Its translation: CASSPLGEGRYNEQFF.

This clonotype has a handful of counts. The junction and the germline gene differ at one end; a read error may be behind it. J is TRBJ2-7 and V is TRBV18; D unresolved. This CDR3 has 12 amino acids. Per germline, CDR1 KGHSH and CDR2 LQKENI. The chain's CDR3 is CASSLGSYGQYF. In nucleotides, the CDR3 is TGTGCCAGCTCCCTGGGGTCCTACGGGCAGTACTTC.

The V and J genes are TRBV10-3 and TRBJ1-3; a possible D gene is TRBD1 (6 bases). CDR1 is ENHRY and CDR2 is SYGVKD in the germline V gene. Trimming took off 0 bases at V and 4 bases at J, with 13 bases between the two ends. The CDR3 has 16 amino acids. CDR3 nucleotide sequence: TGTGCCATCAGTGAGTCGAGGGACACGGCAGGAAACACCATATATTTT. Translation: CAISESRDTAGNTIYF.

This clonotype came up many times. The chain couples TRBV7-2 to TRBJ2-2; TRBD2 is a possible D gene (6 bases). Deletions cut 5 bases from V and 6 bases from J, with 22 bases between. This CDR3 comprises 17 residues. Germline CDR1 SGHTA, CDR2 FQGNSA. CDR3 residues: CASSLSARGPSPGELFF. In DNA, the CDR3 is TGTGCCAGCAGCCTGTCAGCGCGGGGCCCTTCCCCCGGGGAGCTGTTTTTT.

About this clonotype itself: It may be a read error: a sequence one base away is much more abundant. V is TRBV11-2 and J is TRBJ2-7; D is unresolved. This CDR3 spans 10 amino acids. CDR1 is SGHAT and CDR2 is FQNNGV in the germline V gene. Trimming removed 2 bases from V and 4 bases from J, with 0 bases in between. The CDR3 here is CASSLYEQYF. The DNA of the CDR3 is TGTGCCAGCAGCTTATACGAGCAGTACTTC.